This TCR beta chain was retrieved from a study of T cell responses to AZD1222 COVID-19 vaccine. Study-wide points: It should be noted that donors were predominantly white British and more often female, and clonal diversity was possibly underestimated.

CDR1 and CDR2 from the germline V gene are LNHDA and SQIVND (reference sequence). Trimming pared 5 bases from V and 6 bases from J, leaving 20 bases between. The CDR3 loop spans 15 amino acids. On this clone itself: Its target is not known.

Second doses at about 4 or about 12 weeks were pooled. Sequenced by immunoSEQ multiplex PCR; TCRdb stores in-frame clones only, minus some. The repertoire includes 150,000 or so clones, about 91% of them detected once, and 3.8% sits in the top ten. This chain joins TRBV19 and TRBJ2-7; the D is unclear. Here the sequenced sample was peripheral blood, taken 28 days after the second AZD1222 dose. The TCR originated in an adult who received the AZD1222 COVID-19 vaccine. The CDR3 reads CASSVTAAPRIEQYF. The DNA of the CDR3 is TGTGCCAGTAGTGTCACCGCAGCGCCCCGTATCGAGCAGTACTTC.